The present T cell receptor (beta chain) was sequenced within a study of T cell changes during pregnancy in multiple sclerosis. The assay was immunoSEQ multiplex PCR, and TCRdb's table has in-frame clones only and misses some. The sample yields 69,000 or so clones, approximately 91% seen once. The CDR3 sequence is 15 residues long. Germline values: CDR1 SGHRS, CDR2 YFSETQ. Deletions cut 4 bases from V and 1 base from J, with 11 bases between. The sequence derives from a female donor with multiple sclerosis, enrolled in a pregnancy study. The input for sequencing was peripheral blood, taken in the third trimester of pregnancy. V is TRBV5-1 and J is TRBJ2-2; D perhaps matches TRBD1 (6 bases). The CDR3 DNA sequence: TGCGCCAGCAGCCCGAGGACAGAGAACACCGGGGAGCTGTTTTTT. Its protein is CASSPRTENTGELFF. Based on the CDR3 plus reference TRBV5-1 and TRBJ2-2, the full variable domain is KAGVTQTPRYLIKTRGQQVTLSCSPISGHRSVSWYQQTPGQGLQFLFEYFSETQRNKGNFPGRFSGRQFSNSRSEMNVSTLELGDSALYLCASSPRTENTGELFFGEGSRLTVL.